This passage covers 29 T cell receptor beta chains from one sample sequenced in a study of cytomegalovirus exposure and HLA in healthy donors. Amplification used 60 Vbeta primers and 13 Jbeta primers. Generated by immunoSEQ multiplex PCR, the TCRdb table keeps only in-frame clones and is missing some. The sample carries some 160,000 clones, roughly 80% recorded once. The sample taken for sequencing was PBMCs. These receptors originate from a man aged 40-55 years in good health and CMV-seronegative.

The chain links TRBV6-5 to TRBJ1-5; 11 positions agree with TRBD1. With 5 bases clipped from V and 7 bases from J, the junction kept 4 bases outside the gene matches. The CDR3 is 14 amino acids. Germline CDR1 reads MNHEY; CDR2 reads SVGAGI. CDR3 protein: CASSQRTGGQPQHF. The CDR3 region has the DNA TGTGCCAGCAGTCAACGGACAGGGGGCCAGCCCCAGCATTTT.

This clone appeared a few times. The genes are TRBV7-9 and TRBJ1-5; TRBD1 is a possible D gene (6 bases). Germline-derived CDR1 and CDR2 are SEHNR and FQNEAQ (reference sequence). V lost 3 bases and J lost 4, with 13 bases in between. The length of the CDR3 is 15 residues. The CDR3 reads CASSLGGGGNQPQHF. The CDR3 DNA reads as TGTGCCAGCAGCTTGGGAGGGGGGGGTAATCAGCCCCAGCATTTT.

CDR3 nucleotide sequence: TGTGCCAGCTCCCCAGGGTGGGGAGGCCATCAGCCCCAGCATTTT. Protein sequence: CASSPGWGGHQPQHF. V is TRBV18 and J is TRBJ1-5, with D possibly being TRBD1 (5 bases). V was pared by 6 bases and J by 5 bases, with 17 bases between. Germline V gene sequence: CDR1 KGHSH, CDR2 LQKENI. This CDR3 contains 15 residues. Full variable domain (rest looked up from reference TRBV18 and TRBJ1-5): NAGVMQNPRHLVRRRGQEARLRCSPMKGHSHVYWYRQLPEEGLKFMVYLQKENIIDESGMPKERFSAEFPKEGPSILRIQQVVRGDSAAYFCASSPGWGGHQPQHFGDGTRLSIL.

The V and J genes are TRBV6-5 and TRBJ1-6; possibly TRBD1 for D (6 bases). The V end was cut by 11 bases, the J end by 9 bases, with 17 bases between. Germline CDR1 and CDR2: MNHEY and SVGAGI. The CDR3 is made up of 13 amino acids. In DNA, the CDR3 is TGTGCCTCGAGGAGGGGGGGCGGTTCACCCCTCCACTTT. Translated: CASRRGGGSPLHF.

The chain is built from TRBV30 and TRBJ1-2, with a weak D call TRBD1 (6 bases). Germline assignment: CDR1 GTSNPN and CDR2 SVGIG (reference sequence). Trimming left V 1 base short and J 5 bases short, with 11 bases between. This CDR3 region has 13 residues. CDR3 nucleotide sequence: TGTGCCTGGAGTGCCGGACAGTCTTATGGCTACACCTTC. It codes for CAWSAGQSYGYTF.

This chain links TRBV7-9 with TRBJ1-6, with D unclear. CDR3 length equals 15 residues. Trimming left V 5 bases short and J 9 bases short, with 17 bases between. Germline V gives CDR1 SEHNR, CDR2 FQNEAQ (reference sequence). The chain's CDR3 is CASSPRTGNSSPLHF. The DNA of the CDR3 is TGTGCCAGCAGCCCAAGGACGGGGAATAGTTCACCCCTCCACTTT.

CDR3 in amino acids: CASSWTASGYEQYF. In DNA, the CDR3 is TGTGCCAGCAGTTGGACAGCGTCTGGGTACGAGCAGTACTTC. The chain is built from TRBV27 and TRBJ2-7; TRBD1 might be the D (6 bases). V was pared by 4 bases and J by 4 bases, with 14 bases between. This CDR3 has 14 residues. Germline V lookup: CDR1 MNHEY, CDR2 SMNVEV (reference sequence).

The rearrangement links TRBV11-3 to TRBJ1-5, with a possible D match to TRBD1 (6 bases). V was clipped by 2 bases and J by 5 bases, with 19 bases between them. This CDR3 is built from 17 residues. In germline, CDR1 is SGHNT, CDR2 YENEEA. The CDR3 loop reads CASSLIWAGAYDQPQHF. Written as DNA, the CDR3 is TGTGCCAGCAGCTTAATTTGGGCAGGGGCCTATGATCAGCCCCAGCATTTT.

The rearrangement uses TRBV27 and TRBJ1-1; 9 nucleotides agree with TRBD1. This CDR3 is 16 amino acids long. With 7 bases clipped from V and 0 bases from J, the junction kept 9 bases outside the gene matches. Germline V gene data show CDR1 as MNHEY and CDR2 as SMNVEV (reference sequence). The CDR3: CASTFIGQGLNTEAFF. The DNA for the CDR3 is TGTGCCAGCACCTTTATTGGACAGGGGCTGAACACTGAAGCTTTCTTT.

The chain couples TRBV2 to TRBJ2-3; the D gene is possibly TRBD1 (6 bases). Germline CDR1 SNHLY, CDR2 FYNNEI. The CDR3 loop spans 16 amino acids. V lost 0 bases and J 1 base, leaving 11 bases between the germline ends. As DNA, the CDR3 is TGTGCCAGCAGTGAAGCGCTTCGACAGGGCACAGATACGCAGTATTTT. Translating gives CASSEALRQGTDTQYF.

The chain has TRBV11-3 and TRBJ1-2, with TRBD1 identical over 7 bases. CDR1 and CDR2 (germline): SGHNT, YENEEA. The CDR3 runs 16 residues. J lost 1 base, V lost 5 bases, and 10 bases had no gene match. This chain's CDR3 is CASSLGQILVNYGYTF. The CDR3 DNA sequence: TGTGCCAGCAGCCTGGGACAGATCCTAGTTAACTATGGCTACACCTTC.

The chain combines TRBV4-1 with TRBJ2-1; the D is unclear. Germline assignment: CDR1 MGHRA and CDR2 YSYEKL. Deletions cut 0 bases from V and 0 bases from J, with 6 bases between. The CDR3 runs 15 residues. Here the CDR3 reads CASSQETYSYNEQFF. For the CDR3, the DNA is TGCGCCAGCAGCCAAGAAACTTACTCCTACAATGAGCAGTTCTTC.

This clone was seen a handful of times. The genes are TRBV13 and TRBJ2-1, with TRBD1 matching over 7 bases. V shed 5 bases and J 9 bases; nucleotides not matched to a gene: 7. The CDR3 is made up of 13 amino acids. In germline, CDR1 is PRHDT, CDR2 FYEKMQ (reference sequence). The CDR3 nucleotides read TGTGCCAGCAGCCCCCGGGACAGCAGTGAGCAGTTCTTC. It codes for CASSPRDSSEQFF.

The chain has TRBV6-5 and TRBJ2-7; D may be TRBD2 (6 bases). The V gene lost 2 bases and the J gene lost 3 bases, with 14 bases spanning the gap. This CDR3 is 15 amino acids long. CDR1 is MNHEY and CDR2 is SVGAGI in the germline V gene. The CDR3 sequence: CASSYAGGGIYEQYF. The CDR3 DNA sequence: TGTGCCAGCAGTTACGCTGGAGGCGGGATCTACGAGCAGTACTTC.

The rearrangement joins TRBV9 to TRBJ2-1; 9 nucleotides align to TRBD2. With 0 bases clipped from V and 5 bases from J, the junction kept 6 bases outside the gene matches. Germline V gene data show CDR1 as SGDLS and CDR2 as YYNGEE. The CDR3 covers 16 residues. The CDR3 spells CASSVAGGGDNNEQFF. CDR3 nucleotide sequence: TGTGCCAGCAGCGTAGCGGGCGGGGGGGACAACAATGAGCAGTTCTTC.

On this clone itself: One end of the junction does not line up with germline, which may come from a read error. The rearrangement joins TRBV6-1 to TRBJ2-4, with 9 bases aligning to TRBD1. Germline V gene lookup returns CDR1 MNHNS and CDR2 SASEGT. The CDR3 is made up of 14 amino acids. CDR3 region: CASREGTGKHIQYF. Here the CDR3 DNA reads TGTGCCAGCAGAGAAGGGACAGGGAAGCACATTCAGTACTTC.

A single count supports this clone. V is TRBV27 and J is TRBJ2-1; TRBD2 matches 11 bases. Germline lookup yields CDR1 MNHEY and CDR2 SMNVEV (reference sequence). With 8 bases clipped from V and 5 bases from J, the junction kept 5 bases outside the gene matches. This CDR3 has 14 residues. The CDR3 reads CASGGLAENNEQFF. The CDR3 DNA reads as TGTGCCAGCGGGGGACTAGCGGAAAACAATGAGCAGTTCTTC.

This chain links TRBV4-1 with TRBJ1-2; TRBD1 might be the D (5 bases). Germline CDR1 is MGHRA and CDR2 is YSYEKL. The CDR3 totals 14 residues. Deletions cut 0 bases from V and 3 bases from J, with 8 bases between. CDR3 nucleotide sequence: TGCGCCAGCAGCCAAGATCTCAGGGACTATGGCTACACCTTC. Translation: CASSQDLRDYGYTF.

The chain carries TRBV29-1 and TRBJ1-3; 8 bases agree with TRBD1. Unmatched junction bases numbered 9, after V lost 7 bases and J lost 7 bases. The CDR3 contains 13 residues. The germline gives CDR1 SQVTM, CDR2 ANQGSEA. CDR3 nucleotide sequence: TGCAGCGCTCCCCTAGGACAGGGTAACACCATATATTTT. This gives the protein CSAPLGQGNTIYF.

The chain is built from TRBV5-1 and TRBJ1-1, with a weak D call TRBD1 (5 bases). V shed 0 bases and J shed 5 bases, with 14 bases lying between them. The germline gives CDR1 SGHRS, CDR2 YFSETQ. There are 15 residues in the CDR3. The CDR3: CASSLEGNKGTEAFF. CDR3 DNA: TGCGCCAGCAGCTTGGAAGGGAATAAGGGGACTGAAGCTTTCTTT.

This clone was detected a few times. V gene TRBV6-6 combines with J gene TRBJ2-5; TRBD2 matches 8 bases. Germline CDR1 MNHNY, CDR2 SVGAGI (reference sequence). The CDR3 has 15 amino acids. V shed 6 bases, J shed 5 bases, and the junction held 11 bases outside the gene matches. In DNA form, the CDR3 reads TGTGCCAGCAGCCCACTAGCGGACCTTCGGGAGACCCAGTACTTC. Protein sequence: CASSPLADLRETQYF.

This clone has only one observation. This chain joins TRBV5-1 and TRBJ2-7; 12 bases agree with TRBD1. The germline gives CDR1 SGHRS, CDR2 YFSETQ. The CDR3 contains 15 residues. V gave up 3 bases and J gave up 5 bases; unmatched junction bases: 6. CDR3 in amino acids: CASSYSGTGGDEQYF. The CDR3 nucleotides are TGCGCCAGCAGCTATTCCGGGACAGGGGGCGACGAGCAGTACTTC.

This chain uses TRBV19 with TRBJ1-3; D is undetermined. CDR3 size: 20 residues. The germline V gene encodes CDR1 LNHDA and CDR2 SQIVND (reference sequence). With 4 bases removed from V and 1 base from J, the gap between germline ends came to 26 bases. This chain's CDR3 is CASSTIYYGSRSSSGNTIYF. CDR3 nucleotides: TGTGCCAGTAGTACGATTTATTACGGTTCAAGGAGTAGTTCTGGAAACACCATATATTTT.

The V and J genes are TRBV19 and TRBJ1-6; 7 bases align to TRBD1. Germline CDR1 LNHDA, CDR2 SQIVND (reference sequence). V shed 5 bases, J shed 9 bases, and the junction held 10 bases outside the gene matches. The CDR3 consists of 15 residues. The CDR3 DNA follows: TGTGCCAGTAGTTTCAGACAGGGAGATAGTTCACCCCTCCACTTT. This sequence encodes CASSFRQGDSSPLHF. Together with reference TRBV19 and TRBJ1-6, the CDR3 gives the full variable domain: DGGITQSPKYLFRKEGQNVTLSCEQNLNHDAMYWYRQDPGQGLRLIYYSQIVNDFQKGDIAEGYSVSREKKESFPLTVTSAQKNPTAFYLCASSFRQGDSSPLHFGNGTRLTVT.

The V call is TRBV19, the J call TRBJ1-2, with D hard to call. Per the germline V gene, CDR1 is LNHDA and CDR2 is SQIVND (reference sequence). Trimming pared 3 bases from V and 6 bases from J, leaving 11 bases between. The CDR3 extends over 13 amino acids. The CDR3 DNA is TGTGCCAGTAGTATTCGCGGGCACGATGGCTACACCTTC. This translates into CASSIRGHDGYTF.

CDR3 amino acids: CASLPAGRISTEAFF. The CDR3 DNA follows: TGTGCCAGCCTCCCGGCAGGGAGGATATCCACTGAAGCTTTCTTT. This chain links TRBV25-1 with TRBJ1-1, with D possibly TRBD1 on 5 matching bases. There are 15 residues in the CDR3. Germline CDR1 reads MGHDK; CDR2 reads SYGVNS. V was trimmed by 8 bases and J by 4 bases, leaving 20 bases between them.

The CDR3 loop reads CASSQDTYNEQFF. In nucleotides, the CDR3 is TGTGCCAGCAGCCAAGACACATACAATGAGCAGTTCTTC. The chain couples TRBV11-2 to TRBJ2-1; D gene uncertain. Germline V lookup: CDR1 SGHAT, CDR2 FQNNGV. CDR3 length: 13 residues. The ends were cut back, 5 bases at V and 4 bases at J, with 9 bases in the middle. Combining the CDR3 with reference TRBV11-2 and TRBJ2-1 gives the whole variable domain EAGVAQSPRYKIIEKRQSVAFWCNPISGHATLYWYQQILGQGPKLLIQFQNNGVVDDSQLPKDRFSAERLKGVDSTLKIQPAKLEDSAVYLCASSQDTYNEQFFGPGTRLTVL.

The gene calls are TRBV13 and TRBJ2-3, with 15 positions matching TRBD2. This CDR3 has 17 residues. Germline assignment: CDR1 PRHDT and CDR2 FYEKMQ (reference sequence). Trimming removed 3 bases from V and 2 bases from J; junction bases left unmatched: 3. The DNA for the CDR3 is TGTGCCAGCAGCTTCGGACTAGCGGGGGGGAACACAGATACGCAGTATTTT. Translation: CASSFGLAGGNTDTQYF.

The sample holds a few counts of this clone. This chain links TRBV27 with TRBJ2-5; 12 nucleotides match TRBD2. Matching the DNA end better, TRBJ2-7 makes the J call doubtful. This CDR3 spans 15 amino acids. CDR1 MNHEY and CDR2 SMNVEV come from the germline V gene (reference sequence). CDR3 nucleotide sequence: TGTGCCAGCAGCTTCGGACTAGCGGGATACCACGAGCAGTACTTC. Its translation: CASSFGLAGYHEQYF.